What follows is one TCR beta chain and its context. The target antigen is unknown. The data originate from a study of beta chain features in type 1 diabetes. Points from the study as a whole: Shorter TCRB CDR3s, moderately but significantly so, were found in Type 1 diabetes patients in all four CD4+ subsets.

Trimming took 6 bases from V and 1 from J, leaving 9 bases between them. The CDR3 loop spans 13 amino acids. The V gene's germline CDR1 is LNHDA and CDR2 SQIVND (reference sequence). Naive, central memory, regulatory and stem cell-like memory cells within the CD4+ compartment were sorted using CD45RO/CCR7/CD25/CD127/CD95/CD27. The entirety of the isolated RNA underwent reverse transcription, so expressed TCRB transcripts were sequenced. Produced via immunoSEQ multiplex PCR; TCRdb's table is partial and in-frame only. The sample lists 310,000 or so clones; roughly a tenth were seen once. This sequence originates from a man aged 30 to 39 with type 1 diabetes. Sequenced material: central memory CD4+ T cells from blood. This chain joins TRBV19 and TRBJ1-1, with D unclear. As DNA, the CDR3 is TGTGCCAGTAGGTGGGAACGGAACACTGAAGCTTTCTTT. Translated, it gives CASRWERNTEAFF. The entire variable domain, with the rest obtained from reference TRBV19 and TRBJ1-1, is as follows: DGGITQSPKYLFRKEGQNVTLSCEQNLNHDAMYWYRQDPGQGLRLIYYSQIVNDFQKGDIAEGYSVSREKKESFPLTVTSAQKNPTAFYLCASRWERNTEAFFGQGTRLTVV.